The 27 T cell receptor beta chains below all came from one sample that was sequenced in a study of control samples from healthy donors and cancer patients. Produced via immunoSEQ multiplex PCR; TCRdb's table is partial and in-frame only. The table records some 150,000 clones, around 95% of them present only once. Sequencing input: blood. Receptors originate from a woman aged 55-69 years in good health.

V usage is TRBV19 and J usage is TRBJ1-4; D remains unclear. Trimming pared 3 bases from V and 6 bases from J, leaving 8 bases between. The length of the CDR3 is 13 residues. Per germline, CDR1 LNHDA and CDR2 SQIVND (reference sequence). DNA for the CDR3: TGTGCCAGTAGTATTTCAGTGGATGAAAAACTGTTTTTT. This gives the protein CASSISVDEKLFF.

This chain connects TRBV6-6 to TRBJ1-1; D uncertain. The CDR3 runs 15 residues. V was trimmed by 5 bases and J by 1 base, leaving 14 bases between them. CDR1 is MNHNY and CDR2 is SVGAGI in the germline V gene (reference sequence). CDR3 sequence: CASSARPRPNTEAFF. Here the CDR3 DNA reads TGTGCCAGCAGTGCGCGACCGCGCCCGAACACTGAAGCTTTCTTT.

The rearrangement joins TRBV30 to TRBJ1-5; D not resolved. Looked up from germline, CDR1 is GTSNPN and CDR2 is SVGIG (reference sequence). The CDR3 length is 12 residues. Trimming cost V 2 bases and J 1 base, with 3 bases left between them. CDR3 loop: CAWSWSNQPQHF. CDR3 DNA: TGTGCCTGGAGTTGGAGCAATCAGCCCCAGCATTTT.

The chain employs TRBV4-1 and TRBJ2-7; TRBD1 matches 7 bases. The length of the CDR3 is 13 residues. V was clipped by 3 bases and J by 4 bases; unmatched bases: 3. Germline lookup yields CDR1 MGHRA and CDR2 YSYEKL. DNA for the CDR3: TGCGCCAGCAGCCAGACAGGGCTTTACGAGCAGTACTTC. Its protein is CASSQTGLYEQYF.

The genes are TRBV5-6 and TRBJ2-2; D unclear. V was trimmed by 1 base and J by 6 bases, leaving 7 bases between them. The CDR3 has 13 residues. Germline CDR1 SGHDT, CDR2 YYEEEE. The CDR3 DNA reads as TGTGCCAGCAGCTTGACCTGGGCCGGGGAGCTGTTTTTT. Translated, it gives CASSLTWAGELFF.

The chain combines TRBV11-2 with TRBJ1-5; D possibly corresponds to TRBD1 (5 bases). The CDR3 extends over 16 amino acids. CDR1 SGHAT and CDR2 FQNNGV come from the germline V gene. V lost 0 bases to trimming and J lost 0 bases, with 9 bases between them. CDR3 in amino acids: CASSLDRGFSNQPQHF. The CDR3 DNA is TGTGCCAGCAGCTTAGATCGGGGGTTTAGCAATCAGCCCCAGCATTTT.

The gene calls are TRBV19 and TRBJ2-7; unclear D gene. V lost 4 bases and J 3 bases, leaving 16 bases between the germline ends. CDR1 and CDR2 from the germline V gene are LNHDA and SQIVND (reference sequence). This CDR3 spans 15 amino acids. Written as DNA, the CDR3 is TGTGCCAGTAGTACGAAACGCCGGATTCACTACGAGCAGTACTTC. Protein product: CASSTKRRIHYEQYF.

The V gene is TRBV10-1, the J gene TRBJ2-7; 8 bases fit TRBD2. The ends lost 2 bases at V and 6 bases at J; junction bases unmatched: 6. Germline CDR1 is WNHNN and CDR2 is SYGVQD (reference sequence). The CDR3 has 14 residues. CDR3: CASSEQASGFEQYF. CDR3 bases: TGCGCCAGCAGTGAGCAGGCTAGCGGGTTCGAGCAGTACTTC.

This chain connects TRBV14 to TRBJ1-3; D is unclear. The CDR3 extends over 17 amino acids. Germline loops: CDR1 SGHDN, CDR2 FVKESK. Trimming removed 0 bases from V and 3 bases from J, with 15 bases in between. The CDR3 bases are TGTGCCAGCAGCCAAGACCGAGGAGGGTTTTATGGAAACACCATATATTTT. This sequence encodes CASSQDRGGFYGNTIYF.

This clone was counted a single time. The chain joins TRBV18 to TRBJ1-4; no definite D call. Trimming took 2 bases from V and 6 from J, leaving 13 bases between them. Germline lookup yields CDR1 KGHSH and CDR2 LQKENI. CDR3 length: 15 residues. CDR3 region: CASSPGQYFDEKLFF. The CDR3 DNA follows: TGTGCCAGCTCACCAGGGCAGTATTTTGATGAAAAACTGTTTTTT.

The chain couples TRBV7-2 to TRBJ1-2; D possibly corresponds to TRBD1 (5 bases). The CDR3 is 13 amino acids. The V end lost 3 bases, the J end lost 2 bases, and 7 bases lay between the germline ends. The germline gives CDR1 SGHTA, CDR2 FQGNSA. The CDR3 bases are TGTGCCAGCAGCTTGGGACCGAACTATGGCTACACCTTC. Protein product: CASSLGPNYGYTF.

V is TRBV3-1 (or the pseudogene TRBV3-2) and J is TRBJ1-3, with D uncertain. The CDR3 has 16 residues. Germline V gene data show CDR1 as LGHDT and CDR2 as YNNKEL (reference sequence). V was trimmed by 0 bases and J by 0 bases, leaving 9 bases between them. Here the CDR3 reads CASSQDLGGSGNTIYF. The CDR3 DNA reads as TGTGCCAGCAGCCAAGACCTGGGCGGCTCTGGAAACACCATATATTTT.

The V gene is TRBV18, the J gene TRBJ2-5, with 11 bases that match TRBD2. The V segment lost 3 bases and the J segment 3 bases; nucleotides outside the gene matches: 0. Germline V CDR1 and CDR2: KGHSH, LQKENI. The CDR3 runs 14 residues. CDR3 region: CASSPTSGEETQYF. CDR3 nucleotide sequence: TGTGCCAGCTCACCGACTAGCGGGGAAGAGACCCAGTACTTC.

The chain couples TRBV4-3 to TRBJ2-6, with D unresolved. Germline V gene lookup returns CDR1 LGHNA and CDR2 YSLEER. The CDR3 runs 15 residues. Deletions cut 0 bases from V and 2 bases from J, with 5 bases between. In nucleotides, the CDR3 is TGCGCCAGCAGCCAAGAAAGGGCTGGGGCCAACGTCCTGACTTTC. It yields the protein CASSQERAGANVLTF.

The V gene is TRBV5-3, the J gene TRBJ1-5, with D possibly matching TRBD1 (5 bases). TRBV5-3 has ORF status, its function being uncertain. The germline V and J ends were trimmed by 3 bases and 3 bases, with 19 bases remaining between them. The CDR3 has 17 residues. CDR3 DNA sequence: TGTGCCAGAAGCTCCCCCTTGGGGCAGACTATCAATCAGCCCCAGCATTTT. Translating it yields CARSSPLGQTINQPQHF.

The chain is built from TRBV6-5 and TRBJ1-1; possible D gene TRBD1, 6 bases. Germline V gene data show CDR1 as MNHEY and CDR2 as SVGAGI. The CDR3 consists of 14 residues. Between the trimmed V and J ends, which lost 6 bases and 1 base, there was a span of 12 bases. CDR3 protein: CASRDDRRNTEAFF. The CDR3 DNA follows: TGTGCCAGCAGAGACGACAGGAGGAACACTGAAGCTTTCTTT.

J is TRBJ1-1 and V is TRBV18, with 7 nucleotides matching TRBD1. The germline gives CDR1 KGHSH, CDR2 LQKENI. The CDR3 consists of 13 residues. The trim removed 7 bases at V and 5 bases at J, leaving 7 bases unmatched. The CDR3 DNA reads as TGTGCCAGCTTGGGACAGCTTGATACTGAAGCTTTCTTT. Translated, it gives CASLGQLDTEAFF.

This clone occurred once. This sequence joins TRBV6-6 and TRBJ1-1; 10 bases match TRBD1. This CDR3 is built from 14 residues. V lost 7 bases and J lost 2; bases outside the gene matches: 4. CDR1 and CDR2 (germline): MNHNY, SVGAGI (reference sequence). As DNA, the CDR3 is TGTGCCAGCACCGACAGGGGGCGAAACACTGAAGCTTTCTTT. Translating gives CASTDRGRNTEAFF.

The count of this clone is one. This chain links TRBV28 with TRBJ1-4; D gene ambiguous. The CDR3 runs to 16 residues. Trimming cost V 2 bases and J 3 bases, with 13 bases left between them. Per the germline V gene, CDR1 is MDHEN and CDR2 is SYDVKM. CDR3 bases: TGTGCCAGCAGTTTACCCAGTTTACCCCCTAATGAAAAACTGTTTTTT. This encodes CASSLPSLPPNEKLFF. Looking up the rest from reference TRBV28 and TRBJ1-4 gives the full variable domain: DVKVTQSSRYLVKRTGEKVFLECVQDMDHENMFWYRQDPGLGLRLIYFSYDVKMKEKGDIPEGYSVSREKKERFSLILESASTNQTSMYLCASSLPSLPPNEKLFFGSGTQLSVL.

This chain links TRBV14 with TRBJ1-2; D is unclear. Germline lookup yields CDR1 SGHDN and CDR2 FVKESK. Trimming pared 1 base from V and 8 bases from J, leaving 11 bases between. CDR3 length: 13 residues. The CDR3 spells CASSQVSGGGYTF. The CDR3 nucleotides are TGTGCCAGCAGCCAAGTTTCCGGCGGCGGCTACACCTTC.

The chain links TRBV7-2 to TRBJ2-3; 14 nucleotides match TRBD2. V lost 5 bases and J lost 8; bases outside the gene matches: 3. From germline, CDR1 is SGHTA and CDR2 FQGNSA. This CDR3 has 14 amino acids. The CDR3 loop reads CASSLGLAGGTQYF. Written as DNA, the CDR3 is TGTGCCAGCAGCCTCGGACTAGCGGGAGGTACGCAGTATTTT.

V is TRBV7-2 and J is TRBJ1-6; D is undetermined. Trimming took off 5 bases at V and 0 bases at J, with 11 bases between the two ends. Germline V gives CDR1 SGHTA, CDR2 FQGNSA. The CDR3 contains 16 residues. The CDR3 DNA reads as TGTGCCAGCAGCCGGGGAGGGAGCTCCTATAATTCACCCCTCCACTTT. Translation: CASSRGGSSYNSPLHF.

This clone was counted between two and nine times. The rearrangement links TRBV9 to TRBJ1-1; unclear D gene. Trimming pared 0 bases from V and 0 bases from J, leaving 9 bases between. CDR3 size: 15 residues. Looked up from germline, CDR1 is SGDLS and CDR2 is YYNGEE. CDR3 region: CASSVVNSLNTEAFF. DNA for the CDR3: TGTGCCAGCAGCGTAGTTAACAGCTTGAACACTGAAGCTTTCTTT.

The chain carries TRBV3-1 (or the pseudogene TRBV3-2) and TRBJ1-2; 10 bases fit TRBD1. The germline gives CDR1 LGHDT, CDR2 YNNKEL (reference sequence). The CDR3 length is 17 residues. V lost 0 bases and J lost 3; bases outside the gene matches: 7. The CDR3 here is CASSQDGTGDRYYGYTF. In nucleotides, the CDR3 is TGTGCCAGCAGCCAAGATGGGACAGGGGATCGATACTATGGCTACACCTTC.

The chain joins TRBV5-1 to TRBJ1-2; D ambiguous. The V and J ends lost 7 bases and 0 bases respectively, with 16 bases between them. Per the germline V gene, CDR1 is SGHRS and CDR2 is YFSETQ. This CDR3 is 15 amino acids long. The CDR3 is CASRSRADSNYGYTF. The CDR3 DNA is TGCGCCAGCCGATCCCGGGCCGACTCTAACTATGGCTACACCTTC.

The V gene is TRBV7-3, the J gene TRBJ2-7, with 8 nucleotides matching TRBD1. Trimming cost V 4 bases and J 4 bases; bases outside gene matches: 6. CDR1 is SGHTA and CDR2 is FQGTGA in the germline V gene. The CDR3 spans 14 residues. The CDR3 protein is CASSSDRGAYEQYF. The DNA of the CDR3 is TGTGCCAGCAGCTCCGACAGGGGTGCGTACGAGCAGTACTTC.

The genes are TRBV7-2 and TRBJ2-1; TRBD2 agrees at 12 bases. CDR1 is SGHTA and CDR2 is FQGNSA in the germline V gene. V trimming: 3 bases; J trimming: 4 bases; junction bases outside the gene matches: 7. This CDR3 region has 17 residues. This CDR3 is CASSLSLLAGGYNEQFF. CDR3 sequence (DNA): TGTGCCAGCAGCTTGTCCCTCCTAGCGGGGGGGTACAATGAGCAGTTCTTC.